A single T cell receptor (beta chain) is shown here with its context. Its antigen is unknown. The germline CDR1 and CDR2 sequences are MNHEY and SMNVEV (reference sequence). This CDR3 region has 20 residues. With 2 bases removed from V and 9 bases from J, the gap between germline ends came to 32 bases. This sample is drawn from a study of T cells after posttransplantation cyclophosphamide. Some clones are missing from TCRdb's copy, which holds only in-frame ones; the method was immunoSEQ multiplex PCR. This table holds roughly 16,000 clones, less than 85% found once. Study-level results: Donor-recipient repertoire similarity was low at 1-2 months, rising over year one. Skin or GI-infiltrating T cells shared few TRB sequences with blood. After PTCy, TRB diversity resembled that of CNI/methotrexate controls.

Controls had myeloablative marrow grafts with methotrexate and calcineurin inhibitor, sampled at 1 year. This TCR was sampled from a female patient under 30 who received an allogeneic stem cell transplant from an unrelated donor, was CMV-positive, and had acute and chronic GVHD. Some T cells may arise from the graft donor. Sequencing was performed on PBMCs, taken after allogeneic stem cell transplant with calcineurin inhibitor and methotrexate. The chain couples TRBV27 to TRBJ2-1, with D possibly TRBD1 on 7 matching bases. The CDR3 protein is CASSLAGTARVTGVYTEQFF. CDR3 nucleotide sequence: TGTGCCAGCAGTTTAGCCGGGACAGCCAGGGTGACGGGAGTTTATACTGAGCAGTTCTTC.